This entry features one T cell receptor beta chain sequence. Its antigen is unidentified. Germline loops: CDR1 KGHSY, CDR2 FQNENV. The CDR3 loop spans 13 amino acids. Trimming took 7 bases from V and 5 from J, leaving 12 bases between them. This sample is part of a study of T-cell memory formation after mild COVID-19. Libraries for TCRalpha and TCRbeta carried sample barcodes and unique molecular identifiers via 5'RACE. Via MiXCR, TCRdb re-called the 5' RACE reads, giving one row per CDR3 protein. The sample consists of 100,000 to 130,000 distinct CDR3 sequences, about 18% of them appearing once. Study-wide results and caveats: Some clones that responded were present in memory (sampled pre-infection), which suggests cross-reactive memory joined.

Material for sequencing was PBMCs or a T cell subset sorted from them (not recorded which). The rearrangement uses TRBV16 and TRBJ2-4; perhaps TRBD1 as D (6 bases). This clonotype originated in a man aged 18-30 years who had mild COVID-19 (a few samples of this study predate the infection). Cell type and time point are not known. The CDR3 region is CASIRGQQNIQYF. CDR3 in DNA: TGTGCCAGCATCCGTGGACAGCAAAACATTCAGTACTTC.